There are many counts of the clone carrying this T cell receptor (beta chain). Its antigen is not identified. This entry comes from a study of early T cells in non-severe SARS-CoV-2 infection. The wider study: RNA in bulk from unsorted whole blood was sequenced, and chains were unpaired. Points from the study as a whole: The matching step, a VDJdb search, favored anti-spike CD8 responses and missed private and CD4 specificities.

The trim removed 3 bases at V and 4 bases at J, leaving 9 bases unmatched. CDR1 SGHTA and CDR2 FQGNSA come from the germline V gene. The CDR3 length is 16 residues. Individual cDNA molecules each received unique molecular identifiers attached to them. From the 5' RACE reads, TCRdb called clonotypes with MiXCR, one entry per CDR3 protein. This sample has approximately 70,000 distinct CDR3 sequences, with approximately 4.6% found just once. This sequence was found in an adult who was a healthcare worker with PCR-confirmed SARS-CoV-2 infection or an uninfected control (not recorded which). The donor label of this sample is uncertain. Sequencing was performed on whole blood, taken at baseline. This rearrangement joins TRBV7-2 to TRBJ1-5; TRBD1 matches 7 bases. Here the CDR3 reads CASSFRGFNSNQPQHF. CDR3 in DNA: TGTGCCAGCAGCTTCAGGGGGTTCAACTCTAATCAGCCCCAGCATTTT.